One T cell receptor (beta chain) is described in this entry. The sample is drawn from a study of CD4 T cells in relation to SARS-CoV-2 and coronaviruses. Libraries were prepared by immunoSEQ multiplex PCR; TCRdb keeps only in-frame clonotypes and omits some of them. This sample yields approximately 64,000 clones, of which 94% are seen a single time; approximately 0.14% belongs to the top ten. CD4+ T cells from unexposed donors were obtained before the COVID-19 pandemic (2011-2018). This CDR3 spans 14 amino acids. The V gene's germline CDR1 is SGHTA and CDR2 FQGTGA. Trimming shortened V by 4 bases and J by 10 bases, and 19 bases separated the two germline ends.

Sequenced material: naive CD4+ T cells from PBMCs. Subset defined: naive CD4+ T cells isolated by negative enrichment. The origin of this receptor is a human donor in good health. This chain uses TRBV7-3 with TRBJ1-1; D is perhaps TRBD1 (5 bases). In nucleotides, the CDR3 is TGTGCCAGCAGCTACCCGGGACGGGGGATCGGAGCTTTCTTT. It specifies CASSYPGRGIGAFF.